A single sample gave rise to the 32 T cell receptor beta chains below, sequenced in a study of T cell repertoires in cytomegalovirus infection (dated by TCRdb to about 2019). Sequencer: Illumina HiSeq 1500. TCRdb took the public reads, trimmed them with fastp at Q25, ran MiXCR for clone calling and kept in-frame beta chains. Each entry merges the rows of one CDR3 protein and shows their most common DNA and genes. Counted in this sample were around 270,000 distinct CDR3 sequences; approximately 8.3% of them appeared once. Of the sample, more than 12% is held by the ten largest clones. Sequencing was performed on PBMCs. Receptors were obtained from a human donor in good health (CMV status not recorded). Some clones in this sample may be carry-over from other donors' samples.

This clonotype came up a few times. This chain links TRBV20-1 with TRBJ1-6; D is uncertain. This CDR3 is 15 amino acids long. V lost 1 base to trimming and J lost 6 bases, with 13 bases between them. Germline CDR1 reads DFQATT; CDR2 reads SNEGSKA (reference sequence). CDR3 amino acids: CSARGGNKSNSPLHF. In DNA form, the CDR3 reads TGCAGTGCTAGAGGTGGGAACAAATCTAATTCACCCCTCCACTTT.

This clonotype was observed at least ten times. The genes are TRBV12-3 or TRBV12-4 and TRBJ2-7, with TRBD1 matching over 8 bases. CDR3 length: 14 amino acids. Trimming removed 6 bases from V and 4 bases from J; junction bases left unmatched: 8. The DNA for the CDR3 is TGTGCCAGCAGCCGAGGACAGGGCCAGTACGAGCAGTACTTC. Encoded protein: CASSRGQGQYEQYF.

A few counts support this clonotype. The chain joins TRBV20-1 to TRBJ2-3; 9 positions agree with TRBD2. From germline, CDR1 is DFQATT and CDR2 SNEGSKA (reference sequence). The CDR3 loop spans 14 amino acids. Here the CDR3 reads CSPGVAGGTDTQYF. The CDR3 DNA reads TGCAGCCCCGGGGTAGCGGGGGGCACAGATACGCAGTATTTT.

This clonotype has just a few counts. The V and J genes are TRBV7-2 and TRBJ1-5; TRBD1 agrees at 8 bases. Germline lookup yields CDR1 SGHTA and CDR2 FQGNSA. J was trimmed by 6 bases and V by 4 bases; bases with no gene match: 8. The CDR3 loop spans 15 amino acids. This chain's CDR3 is CASSSWTGIAQPQHF. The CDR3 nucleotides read TGTGCCAGCAGCTCCTGGACAGGGATTGCTCAGCCCCAGCATTTT.

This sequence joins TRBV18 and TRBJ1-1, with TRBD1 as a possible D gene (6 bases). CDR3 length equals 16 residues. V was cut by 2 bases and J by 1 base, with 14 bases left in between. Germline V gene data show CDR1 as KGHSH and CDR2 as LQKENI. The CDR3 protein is CASSPDGGWGNTEAFF. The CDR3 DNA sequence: TGTGCCAGCTCACCAGATGGGGGCTGGGGGAACACTGAAGCTTTCTTT.

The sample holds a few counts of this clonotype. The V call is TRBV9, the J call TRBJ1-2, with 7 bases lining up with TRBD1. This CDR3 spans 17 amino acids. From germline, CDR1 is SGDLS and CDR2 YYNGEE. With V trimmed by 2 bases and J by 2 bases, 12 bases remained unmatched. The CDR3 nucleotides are TGTGCCAGCAGCGTTACACCAACCGGGACAGTGAACTATGGCTACACCTTC. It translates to CASSVTPTGTVNYGYTF.

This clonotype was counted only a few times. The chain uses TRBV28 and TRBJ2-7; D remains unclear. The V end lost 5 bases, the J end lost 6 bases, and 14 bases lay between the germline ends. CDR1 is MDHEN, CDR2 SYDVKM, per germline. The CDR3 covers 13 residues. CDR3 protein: CASSPPVVREQYF. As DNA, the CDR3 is TGTGCCAGCAGTCCCCCGGTCGTACGCGAGCAGTACTTC.

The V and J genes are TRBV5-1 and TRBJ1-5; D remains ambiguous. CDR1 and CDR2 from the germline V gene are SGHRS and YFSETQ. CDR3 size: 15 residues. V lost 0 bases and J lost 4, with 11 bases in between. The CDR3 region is CASSLGTLKNQPQHF. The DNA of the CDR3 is TGCGCCAGCAGCTTGGGGACCCTGAAGAATCAGCCCCAGCATTTT.

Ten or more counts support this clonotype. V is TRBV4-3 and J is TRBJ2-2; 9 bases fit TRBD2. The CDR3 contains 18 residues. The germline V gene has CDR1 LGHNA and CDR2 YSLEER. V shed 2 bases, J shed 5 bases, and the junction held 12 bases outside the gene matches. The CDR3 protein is CASSQPAGGTPRTGELFF. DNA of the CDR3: TGCGCCAGCAGCCAACCCGCGGGGGGGACACCAAGGACCGGGGAGCTGTTTTTT.

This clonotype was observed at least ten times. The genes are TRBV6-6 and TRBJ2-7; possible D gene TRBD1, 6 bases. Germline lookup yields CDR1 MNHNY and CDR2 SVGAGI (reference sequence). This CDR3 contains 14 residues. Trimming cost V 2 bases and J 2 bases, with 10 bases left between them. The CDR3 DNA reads TGTGCCAGCAGTTACGTCACAGGGACCTACGAGCAGTACTTC. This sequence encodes CASSYVTGTYEQYF.

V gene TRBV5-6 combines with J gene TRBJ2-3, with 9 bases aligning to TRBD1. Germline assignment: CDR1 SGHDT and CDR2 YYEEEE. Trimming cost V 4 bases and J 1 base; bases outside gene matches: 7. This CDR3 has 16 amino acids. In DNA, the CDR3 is TGTGCCAGCAGCCCCAAACAGGGGGCCGGCACAGATACGCAGTATTTT. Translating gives CASSPKQGAGTDTQYF. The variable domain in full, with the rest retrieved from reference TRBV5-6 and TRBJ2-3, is DAGVTQSPTHLIKTRGQQVTLRCSPKSGHDTVSWYQQALGQGPQFIFQYYEEEERQRGNFPDRFSGHQFPNYSSELNVNALLLGDSALYLCASSPKQGAGTDTQYFGPGTRLTVL.

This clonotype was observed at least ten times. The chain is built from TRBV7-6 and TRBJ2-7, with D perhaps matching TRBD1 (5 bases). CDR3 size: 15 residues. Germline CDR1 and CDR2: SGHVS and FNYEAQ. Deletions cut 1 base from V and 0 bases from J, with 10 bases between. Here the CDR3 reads CASSLGSTASYEQYF. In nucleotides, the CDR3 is TGTGCCAGCAGCTTAGGCTCGACAGCCTCCTACGAGCAGTACTTC.

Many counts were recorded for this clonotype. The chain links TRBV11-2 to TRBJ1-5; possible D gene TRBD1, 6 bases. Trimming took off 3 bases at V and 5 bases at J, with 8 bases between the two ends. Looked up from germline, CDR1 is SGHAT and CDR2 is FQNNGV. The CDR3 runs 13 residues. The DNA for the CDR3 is TGTGCCAGCAGCTTGGGGGCGCATCAGCCCCAGCATTTT. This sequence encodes CASSLGAHQPQHF. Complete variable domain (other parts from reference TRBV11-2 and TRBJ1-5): EAGVAQSPRYKIIEKRQSVAFWCNPISGHATLYWYQQILGQGPKLLIQFQNNGVVDDSQLPKDRFSAERLKGVDSTLKIQPAKLEDSAVYLCASSLGAHQPQHFGDGTRLSIL.

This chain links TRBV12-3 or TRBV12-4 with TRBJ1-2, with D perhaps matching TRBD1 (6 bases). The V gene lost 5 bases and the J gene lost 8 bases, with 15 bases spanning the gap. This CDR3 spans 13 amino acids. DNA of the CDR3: TGTGCCAGCAGTCCGGACAGAGTCTTCGGCTACACCTTC. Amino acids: CASSPDRVFGYTF.

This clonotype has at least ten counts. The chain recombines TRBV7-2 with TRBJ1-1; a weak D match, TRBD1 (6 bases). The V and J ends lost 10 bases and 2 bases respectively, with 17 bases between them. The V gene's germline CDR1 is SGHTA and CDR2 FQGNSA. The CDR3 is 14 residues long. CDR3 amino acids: CATLPGATNTEAFF. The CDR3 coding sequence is TGTGCCACCCTTCCGGGGGCTACTAACACTGAAGCTTTCTTT.

CDR3: CASSPRSRPGRLNQPQHF. In DNA form, the CDR3 reads TGTGCCAGCAGCCCCCGGAGCAGGCCGGGTCGACTCAATCAGCCCCAGCATTTT. The chain couples TRBV3-1 to TRBJ1-5; D is uncertain. Germline V CDR1 and CDR2: LGHDT, YNNKEL (reference sequence). The V end was cut by 4 bases, the J end by 3 bases, with 22 bases between. CDR3 length: 18 amino acids.

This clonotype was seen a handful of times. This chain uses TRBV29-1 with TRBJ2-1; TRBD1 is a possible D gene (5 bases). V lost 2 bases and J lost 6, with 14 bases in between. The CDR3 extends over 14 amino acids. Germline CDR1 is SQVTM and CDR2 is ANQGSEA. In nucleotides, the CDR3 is TGCAGCGTTGAAAGTTTTGGGGCTATCAATGAGCAGTTCTTC. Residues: CSVESFGAINEQFF.

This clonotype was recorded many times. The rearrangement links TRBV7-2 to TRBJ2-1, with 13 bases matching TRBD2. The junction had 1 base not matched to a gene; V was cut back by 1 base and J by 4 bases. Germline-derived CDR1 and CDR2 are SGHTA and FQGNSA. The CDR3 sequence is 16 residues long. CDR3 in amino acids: CASSLELAGGYNEQFF. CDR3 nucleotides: TGTGCCAGCAGCTTAGAACTAGCGGGGGGGTACAATGAGCAGTTCTTC.

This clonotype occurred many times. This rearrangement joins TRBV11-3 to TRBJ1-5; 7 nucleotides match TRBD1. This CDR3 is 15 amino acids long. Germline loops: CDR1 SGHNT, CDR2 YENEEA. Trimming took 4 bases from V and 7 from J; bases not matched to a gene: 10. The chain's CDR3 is CASSCRQGTIQPQHF. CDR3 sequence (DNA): TGTGCCAGCAGCTGCCGACAGGGCACGATCCAGCCCCAGCATTTT. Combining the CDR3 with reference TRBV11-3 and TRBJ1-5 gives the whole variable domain EAGVVQSPRYKIIEKKQPVAFWCNPISGHNTLYWYLQNLGQGPELLIRYENEEAVDDSQLPKDRFSAERLKGVDSTLKIQPAELGDSAVYLCASSCRQGTIQPQHFGDGTRLSIL.

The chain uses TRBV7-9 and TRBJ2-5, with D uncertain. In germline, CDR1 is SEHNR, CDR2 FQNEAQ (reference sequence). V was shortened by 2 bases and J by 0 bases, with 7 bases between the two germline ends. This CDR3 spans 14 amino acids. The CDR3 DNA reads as TGTGCCAGCAGCTTAACAGTATACCAAGAGACCCAGTACTTC. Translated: CASSLTVYQETQYF.

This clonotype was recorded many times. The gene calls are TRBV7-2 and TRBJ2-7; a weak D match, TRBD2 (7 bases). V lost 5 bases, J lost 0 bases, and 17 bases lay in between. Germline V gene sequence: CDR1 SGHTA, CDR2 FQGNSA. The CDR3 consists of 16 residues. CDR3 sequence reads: CASSGGGPRSSYEQYF. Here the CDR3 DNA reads TGTGCCAGCAGCGGGGGGGGCCCTCGAAGCTCCTACGAGCAGTACTTC.

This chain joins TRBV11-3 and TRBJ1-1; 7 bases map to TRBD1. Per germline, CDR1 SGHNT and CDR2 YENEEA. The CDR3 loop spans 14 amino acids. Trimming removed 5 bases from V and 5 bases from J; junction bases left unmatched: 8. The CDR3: CASSHRGEWTEAFF. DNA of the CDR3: TGTGCCAGCAGCCACAGGGGAGAGTGGACTGAAGCTTTCTTT.

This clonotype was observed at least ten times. In DNA, the CDR3 is TGTGCCAGCAGTCCCCTAGCGGGGGTCACCTACGAGCAGTACTTC. It is translated as CASSPLAGVTYEQYF. The chain carries TRBV27 and TRBJ2-7; TRBD2 aligns across 10 bases. V shed 5 bases, J shed 2 bases, and the junction held 6 bases outside the gene matches. CDR3 length equals 15 residues. The V gene's germline CDR1 is MNHEY and CDR2 SMNVEV (reference sequence).

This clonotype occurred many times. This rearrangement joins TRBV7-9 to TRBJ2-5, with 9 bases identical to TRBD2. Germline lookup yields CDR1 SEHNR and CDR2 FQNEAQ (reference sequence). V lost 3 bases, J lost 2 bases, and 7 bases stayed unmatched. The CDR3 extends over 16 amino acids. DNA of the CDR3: TGTGCCAGCAGCTTGGTGTCTAGCGGGGTTCAAGAGACCCAGTACTTC. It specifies CASSLVSSGVQETQYF.

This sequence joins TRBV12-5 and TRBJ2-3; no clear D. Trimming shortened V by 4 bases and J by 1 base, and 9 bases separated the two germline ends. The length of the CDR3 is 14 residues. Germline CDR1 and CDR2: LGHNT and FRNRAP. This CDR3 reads CASGSQFRTDTQYF. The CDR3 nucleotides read TGTGCTAGTGGTTCTCAGTTTCGCACAGATACGCAGTATTTT.

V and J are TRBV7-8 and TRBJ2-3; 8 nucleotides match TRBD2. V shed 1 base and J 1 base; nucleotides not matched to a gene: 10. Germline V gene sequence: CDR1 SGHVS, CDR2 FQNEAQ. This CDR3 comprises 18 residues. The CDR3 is CASSLVGAGAPRTDTQYF. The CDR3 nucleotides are TGTGCCAGCAGCTTAGTAGGAGCGGGAGCGCCGCGCACAGATACGCAGTATTTT.

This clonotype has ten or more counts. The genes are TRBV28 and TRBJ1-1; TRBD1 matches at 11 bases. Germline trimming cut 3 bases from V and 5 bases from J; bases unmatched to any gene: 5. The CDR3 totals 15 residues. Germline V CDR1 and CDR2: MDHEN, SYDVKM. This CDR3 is CASSFGQGASTEAFF. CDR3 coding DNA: TGTGCCAGCAGTTTCGGACAGGGGGCTAGTACTGAAGCTTTCTTT.

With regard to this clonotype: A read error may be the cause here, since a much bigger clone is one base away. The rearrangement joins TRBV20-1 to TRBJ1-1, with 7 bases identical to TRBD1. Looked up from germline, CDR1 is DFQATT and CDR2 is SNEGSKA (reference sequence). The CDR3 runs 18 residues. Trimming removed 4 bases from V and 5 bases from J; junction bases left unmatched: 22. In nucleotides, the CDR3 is TGCAGTGCTAAAGGGGGCTGGGGGGAAGGGGGGGTTACGACTGAAGCTTTCTTT. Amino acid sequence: CSAKGGWGEGGVTTEAFF.

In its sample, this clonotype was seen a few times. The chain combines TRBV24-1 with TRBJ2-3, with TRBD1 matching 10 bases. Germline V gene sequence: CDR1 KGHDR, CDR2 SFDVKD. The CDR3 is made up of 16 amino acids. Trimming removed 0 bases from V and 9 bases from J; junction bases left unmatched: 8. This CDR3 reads CATSDLSGQGRGTQYF. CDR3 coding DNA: TGTGCCACCAGTGATTTGTCGGGACAGGGGAGAGGAACGCAGTATTTT.

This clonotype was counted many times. The CDR3 sequence: CASSPPDRSQLLYF. CDR3 sequence (DNA): TGTGCCAGCTCACCACCGGACAGGTCACAACTCCTGTACTTC. The chain is built from TRBV18 and TRBJ2-7; 7 bases are shared with TRBD1. This CDR3 comprises 14 residues. V gave up 0 bases and J gave up 12 bases; unmatched junction bases: 11. Germline CDR1 KGHSH, CDR2 LQKENI.

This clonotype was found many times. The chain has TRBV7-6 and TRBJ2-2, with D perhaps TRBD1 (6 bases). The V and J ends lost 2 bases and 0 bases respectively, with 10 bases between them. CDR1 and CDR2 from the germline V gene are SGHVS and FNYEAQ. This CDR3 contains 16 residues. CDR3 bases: TGTGCCAGCAGCTTACGACAGGCTCCGAACACCGGGGAGCTGTTTTTT. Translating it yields CASSLRQAPNTGELFF.

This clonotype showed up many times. The CDR3 is CSARDKVSYNEQFF. CDR3 nucleotides: TGCAGTGCCCGGGACAAAGTCTCCTACAATGAGCAGTTCTTC. This chain uses TRBV20-1 with TRBJ2-1; D is perhaps TRBD1 (6 bases). The CDR3 is made up of 14 amino acids. The V and J ends lost 6 bases and 0 bases respectively, with 12 bases between them. Germline V gene data show CDR1 as DFQATT and CDR2 as SNEGSKA (reference sequence).